This T cell receptor beta chain was identified during a study of Ad26.COV2.S vaccination and SARS-CoV-2 variants. Study-wide results and limits: It is possible that the TCR breadth and depth analyses underestimated the total T cell responses. With respect to non-spike TCR breadth, vaccine and placebo recipients were similar. Once vaccination had occurred, spike-specific CD8+ and CD4+ T cell responses reportedly showed substantial breadth.

Germline lookup yields CDR1 SGHRS and CDR2 YFSETQ. The CDR3 extends over 15 amino acids. V trimming: 4 bases; J trimming: 1 base; junction bases outside the gene matches: 3. Generated by immunoSEQ multiplex PCR, the TCRdb table keeps only in-frame clones and is missing some. The table shows tens of thousands of clones, with 65% to 90% occurring only once. Of note for this clone: Antigen: not known.

The source was peripheral blood, collected after recovery from COVID-19. The chain joins TRBV5-1 to TRBJ2-2, with 8 nucleotides matching TRBD2. This receptor was obtained from a human donor who had recovered from COVID-19. For the CDR3, the DNA is TGCGCCAGCAGCAACCTAGCGGGGAACACCGGGGAGCTGTTTTTT. Translating gives CASSNLAGNTGELFF.